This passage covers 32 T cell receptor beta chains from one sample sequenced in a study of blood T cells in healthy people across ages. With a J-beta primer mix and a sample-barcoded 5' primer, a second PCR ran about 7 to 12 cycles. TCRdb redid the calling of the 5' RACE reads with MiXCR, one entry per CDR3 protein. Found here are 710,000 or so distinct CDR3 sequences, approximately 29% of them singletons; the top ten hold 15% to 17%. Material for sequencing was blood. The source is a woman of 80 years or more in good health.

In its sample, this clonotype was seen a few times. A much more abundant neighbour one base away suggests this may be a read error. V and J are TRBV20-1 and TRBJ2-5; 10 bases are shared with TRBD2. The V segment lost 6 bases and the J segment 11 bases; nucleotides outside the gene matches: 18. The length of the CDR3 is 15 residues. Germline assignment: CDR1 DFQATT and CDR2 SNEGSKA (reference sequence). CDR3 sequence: CSASRTSGPYNEQYF. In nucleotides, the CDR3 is TGCAGTGCCTCTAGGACTAGCGGACCCTACAATGAGCAGTACTTC.

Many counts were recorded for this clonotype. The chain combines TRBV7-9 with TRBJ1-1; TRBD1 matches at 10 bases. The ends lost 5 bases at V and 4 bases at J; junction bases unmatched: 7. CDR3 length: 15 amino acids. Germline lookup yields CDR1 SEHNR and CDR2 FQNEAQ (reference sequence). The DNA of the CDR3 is TGTGCCAGCAGCGAAGACAGGGGGCCCAGCACTGAAGCTTTCTTT. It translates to CASSEDRGPSTEAFF.

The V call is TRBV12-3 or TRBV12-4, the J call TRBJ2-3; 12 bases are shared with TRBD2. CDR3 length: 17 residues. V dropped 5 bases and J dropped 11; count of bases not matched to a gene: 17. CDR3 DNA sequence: TGTGCCAGCAGTCCTCGGACTAGCGGGGTGAGCGCAGATGTGCAGTATTTT. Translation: CASSPRTSGVSADVQYF.

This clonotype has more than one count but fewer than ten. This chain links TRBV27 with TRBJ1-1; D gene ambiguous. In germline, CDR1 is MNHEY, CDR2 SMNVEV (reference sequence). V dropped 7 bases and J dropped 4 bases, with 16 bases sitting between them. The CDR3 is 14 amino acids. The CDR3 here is CASISHGGPTEAFF. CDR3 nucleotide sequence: TGTGCCAGCATCAGTCACGGAGGGCCCACTGAAGCTTTCTTT.

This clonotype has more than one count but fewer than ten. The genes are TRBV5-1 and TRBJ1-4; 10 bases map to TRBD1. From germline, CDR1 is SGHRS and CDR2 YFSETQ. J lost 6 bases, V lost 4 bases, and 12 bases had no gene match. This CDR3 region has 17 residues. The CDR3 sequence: CASSGLPVGQGYEKLFF. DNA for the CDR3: TGCGCCAGCAGCGGCCTCCCGGTGGGACAGGGGTATGAAAAACTGTTTTTT.

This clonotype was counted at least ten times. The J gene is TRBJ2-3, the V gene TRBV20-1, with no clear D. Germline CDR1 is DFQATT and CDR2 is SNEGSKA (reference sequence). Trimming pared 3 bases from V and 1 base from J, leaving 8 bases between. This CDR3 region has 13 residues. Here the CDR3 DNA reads TGCAGTGCTAGTGACACCGGCACAGATACGCAGTATTTT. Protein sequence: CSASDTGTDTQYF.

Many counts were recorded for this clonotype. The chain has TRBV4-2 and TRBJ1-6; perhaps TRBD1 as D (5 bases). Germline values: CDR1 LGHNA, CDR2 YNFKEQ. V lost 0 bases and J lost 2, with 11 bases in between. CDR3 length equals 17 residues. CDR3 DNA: TGTGCCAGCAGCCAAGATAGCGGGGGTGCCTATAATTCACCCCTCCACTTT. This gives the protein CASSQDSGGAYNSPLHF.

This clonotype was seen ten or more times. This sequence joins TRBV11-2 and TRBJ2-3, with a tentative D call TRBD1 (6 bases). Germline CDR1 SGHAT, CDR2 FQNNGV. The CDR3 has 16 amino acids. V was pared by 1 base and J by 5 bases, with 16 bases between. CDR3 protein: CASSLARTKGEDTQYF. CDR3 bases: TGTGCCAGCAGCTTAGCCCGTACCAAGGGGGAAGATACGCAGTATTTT.

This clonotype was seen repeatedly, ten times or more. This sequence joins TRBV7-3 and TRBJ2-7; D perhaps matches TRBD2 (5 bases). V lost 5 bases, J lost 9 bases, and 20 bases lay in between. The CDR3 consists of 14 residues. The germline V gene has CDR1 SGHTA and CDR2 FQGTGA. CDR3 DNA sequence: TGTGCCAGCAGCCCAACCCGGACTTTTGATAGGCAGTACTTC. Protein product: CASSPTRTFDRQYF.

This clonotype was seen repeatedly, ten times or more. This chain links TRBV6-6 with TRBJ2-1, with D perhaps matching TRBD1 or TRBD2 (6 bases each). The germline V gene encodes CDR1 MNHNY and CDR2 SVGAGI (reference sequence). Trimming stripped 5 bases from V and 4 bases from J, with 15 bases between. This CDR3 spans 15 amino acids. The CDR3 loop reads CASSPRGTPYNEQFF. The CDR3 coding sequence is TGTGCCAGCAGTCCTAGGGGGACTCCATACAATGAGCAGTTCTTC.

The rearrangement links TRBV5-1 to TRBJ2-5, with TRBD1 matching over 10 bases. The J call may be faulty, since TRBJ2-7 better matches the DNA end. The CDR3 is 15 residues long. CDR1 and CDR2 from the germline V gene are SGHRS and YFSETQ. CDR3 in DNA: TGCGCCAGCGACCCTGGATGGACAGGGGGCTACGAGCAGTACTTC. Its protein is CASDPGWTGGYEQYF.

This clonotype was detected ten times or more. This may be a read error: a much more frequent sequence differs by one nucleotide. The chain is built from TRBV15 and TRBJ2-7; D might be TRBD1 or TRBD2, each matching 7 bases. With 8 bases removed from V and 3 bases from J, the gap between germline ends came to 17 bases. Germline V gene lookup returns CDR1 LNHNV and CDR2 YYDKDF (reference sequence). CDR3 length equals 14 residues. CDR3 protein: CATSQGGTGYEQYF. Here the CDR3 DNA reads TGTGCCACCTCCCAGGGGGGGACGGGCTACGAGCAGTACTTC. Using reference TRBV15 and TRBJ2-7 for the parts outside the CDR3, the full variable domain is DAMVIQNPRYQVTQFGKPVTLSCSQTLNHNVMYWYQQKSSQAPKLLFHYYDKDFNNEADTPDNFQSRRPNTSFCFLDIRSPGLGDTAMYLCATSQGGTGYEQYFGPGTRLTVT.

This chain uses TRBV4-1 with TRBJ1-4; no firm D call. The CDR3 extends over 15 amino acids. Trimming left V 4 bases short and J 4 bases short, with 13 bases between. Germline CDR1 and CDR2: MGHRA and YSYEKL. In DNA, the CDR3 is TGCGCCAGCAGCCTACCAACGAGGGATAATGAAAAACTGTTTTTT. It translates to CASSLPTRDNEKLFF.

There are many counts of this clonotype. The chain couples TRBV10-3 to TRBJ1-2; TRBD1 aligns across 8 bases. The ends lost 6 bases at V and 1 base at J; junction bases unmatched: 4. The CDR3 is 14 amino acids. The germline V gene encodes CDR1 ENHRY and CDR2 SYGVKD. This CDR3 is CAIRQGDFNYGYTF. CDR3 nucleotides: TGTGCCATCAGACAGGGGGATTTTAACTATGGCTACACCTTC.

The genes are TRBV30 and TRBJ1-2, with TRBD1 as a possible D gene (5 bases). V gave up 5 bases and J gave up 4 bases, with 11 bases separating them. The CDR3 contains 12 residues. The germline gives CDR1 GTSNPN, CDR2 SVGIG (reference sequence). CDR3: CAWSGGGYGYTF. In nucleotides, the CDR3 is TGTGCCTGGTCCGGGGGAGGCTATGGCTACACCTTC.

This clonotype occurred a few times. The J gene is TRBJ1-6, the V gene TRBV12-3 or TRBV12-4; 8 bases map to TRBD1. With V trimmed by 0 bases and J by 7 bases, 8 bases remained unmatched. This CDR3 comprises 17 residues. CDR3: CASSLATGTGLNSPLHF. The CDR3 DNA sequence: TGTGCCAGCAGTTTAGCTACCGGGACAGGATTAAATTCACCCCTCCACTTT.

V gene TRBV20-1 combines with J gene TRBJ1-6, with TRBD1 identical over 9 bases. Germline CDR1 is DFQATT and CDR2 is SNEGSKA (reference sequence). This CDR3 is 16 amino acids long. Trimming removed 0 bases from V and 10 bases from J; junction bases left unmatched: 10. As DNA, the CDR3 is TGCAGTGCTAGAGACCCCTGGGGACAGGGAACCTCACCCCTCCACTTT. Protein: CSARDPWGQGTSPLHF.

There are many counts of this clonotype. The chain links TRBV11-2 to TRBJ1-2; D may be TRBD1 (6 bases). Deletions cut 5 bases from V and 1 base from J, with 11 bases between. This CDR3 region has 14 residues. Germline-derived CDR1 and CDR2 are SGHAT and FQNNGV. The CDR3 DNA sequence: TGTGCCAGCAGCACCCGGACAGTTAACTATGGCTACACCTTC. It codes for CASSTRTVNYGYTF.

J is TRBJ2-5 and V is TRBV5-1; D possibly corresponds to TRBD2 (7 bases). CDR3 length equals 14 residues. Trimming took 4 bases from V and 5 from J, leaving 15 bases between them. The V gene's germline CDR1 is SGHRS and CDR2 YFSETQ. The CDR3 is CASSGGGWGETQYF. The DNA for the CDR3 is TGCGCCAGCAGCGGCGGGGGCTGGGGGGAGACCCAGTACTTC.

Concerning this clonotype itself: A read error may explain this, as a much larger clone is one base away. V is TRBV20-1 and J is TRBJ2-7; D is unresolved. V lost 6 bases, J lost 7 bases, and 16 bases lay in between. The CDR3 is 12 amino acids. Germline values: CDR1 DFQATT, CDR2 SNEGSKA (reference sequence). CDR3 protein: CSAPLGNNEQYF. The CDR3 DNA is TGCAGTGCCCCCCTAGGGAACAATGAGCAGTACTTC.

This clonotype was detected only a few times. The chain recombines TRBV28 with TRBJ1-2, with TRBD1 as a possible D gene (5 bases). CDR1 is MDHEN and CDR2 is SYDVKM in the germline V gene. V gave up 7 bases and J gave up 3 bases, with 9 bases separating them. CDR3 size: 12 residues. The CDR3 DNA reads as TGTGCCAGCAACAGACAGCACTATGGCTACACCTTC. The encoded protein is CASNRQHYGYTF.

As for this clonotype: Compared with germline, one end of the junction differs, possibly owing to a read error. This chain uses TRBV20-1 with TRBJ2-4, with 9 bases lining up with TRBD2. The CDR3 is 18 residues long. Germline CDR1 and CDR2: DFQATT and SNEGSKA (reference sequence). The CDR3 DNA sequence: TGCAGTACTAGTGCTATAGCGGGGGACTTCCTAGCCAAAAACATTCAGTACTTC. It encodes CSTSAIAGDFLAKNIQYF.

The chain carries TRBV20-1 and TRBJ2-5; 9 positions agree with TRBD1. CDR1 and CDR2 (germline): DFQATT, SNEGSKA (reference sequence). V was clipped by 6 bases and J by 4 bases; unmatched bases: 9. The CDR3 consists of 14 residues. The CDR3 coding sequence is TGCAGTGCAGATCGACAGGGGGTGTTAGAGACCCAGTACTTC. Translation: CSADRQGVLETQYF.

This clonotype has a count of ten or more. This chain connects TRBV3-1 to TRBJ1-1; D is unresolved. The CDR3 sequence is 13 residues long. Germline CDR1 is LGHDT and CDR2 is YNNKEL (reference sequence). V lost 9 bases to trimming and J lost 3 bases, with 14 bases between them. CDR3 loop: CASKQGGDTEAFF. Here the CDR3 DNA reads TGTGCCAGTAAGCAAGGTGGGGACACTGAAGCTTTCTTT.

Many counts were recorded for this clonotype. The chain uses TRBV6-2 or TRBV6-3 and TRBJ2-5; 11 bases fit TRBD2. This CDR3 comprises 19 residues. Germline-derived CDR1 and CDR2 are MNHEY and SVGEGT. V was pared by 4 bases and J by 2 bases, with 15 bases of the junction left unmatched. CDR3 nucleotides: TGTGCCAGCAGTTTTCCTCTCCTCCGACTAGCGGGGAGTCAAGAGACCCAGTACTTC. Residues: CASSFPLLRLAGSQETQYF.

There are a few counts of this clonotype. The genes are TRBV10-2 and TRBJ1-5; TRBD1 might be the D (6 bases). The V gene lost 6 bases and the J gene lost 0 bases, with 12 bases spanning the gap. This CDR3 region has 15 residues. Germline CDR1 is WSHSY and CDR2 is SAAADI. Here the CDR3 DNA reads TGCGCCAGCAGACCACAGGGACGTAGCAATCAGCCCCAGCATTTT. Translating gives CASRPQGRSNQPQHF.

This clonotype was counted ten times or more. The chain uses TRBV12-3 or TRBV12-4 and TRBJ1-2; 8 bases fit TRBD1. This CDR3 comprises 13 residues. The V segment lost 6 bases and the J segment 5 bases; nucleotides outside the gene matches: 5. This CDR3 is CASRTTGEYGYTF. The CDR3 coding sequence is TGTGCCAGCAGGACGACAGGGGAGTATGGCTACACCTTC.

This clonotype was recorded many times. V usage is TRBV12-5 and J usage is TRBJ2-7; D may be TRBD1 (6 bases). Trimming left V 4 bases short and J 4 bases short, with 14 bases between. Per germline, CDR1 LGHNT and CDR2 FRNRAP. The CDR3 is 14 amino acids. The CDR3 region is CASGSPGQRYEQYF. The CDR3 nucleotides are TGTGCTAGTGGTTCCCCGGGACAACGGTACGAGCAGTACTTC. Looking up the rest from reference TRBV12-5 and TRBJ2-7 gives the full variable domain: DARVTQTPRHKVTEMGQEVTMRCQPILGHNTVFWYRQTMMQGLELLAYFRNRAPLDDSGMPKDRFSAEMPDATLATLKIQPSEPRDSAVYFCASGSPGQRYEQYFGPGTRLTVT.

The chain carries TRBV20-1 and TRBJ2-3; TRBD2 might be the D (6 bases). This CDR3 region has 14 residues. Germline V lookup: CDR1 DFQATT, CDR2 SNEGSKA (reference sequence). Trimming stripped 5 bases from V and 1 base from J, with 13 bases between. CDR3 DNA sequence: TGCAGTGCTGCTCGACTAGGGGGCACAGATACGCAGTATTTT. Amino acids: CSAARLGGTDTQYF.

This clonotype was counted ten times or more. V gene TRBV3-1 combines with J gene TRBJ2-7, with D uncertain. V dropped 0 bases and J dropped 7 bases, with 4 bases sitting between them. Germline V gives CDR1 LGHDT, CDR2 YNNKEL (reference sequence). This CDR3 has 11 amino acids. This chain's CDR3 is CASSQEGEQYF. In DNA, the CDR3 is TGTGCCAGCAGCCAAGAGGGGGAGCAGTACTTC.

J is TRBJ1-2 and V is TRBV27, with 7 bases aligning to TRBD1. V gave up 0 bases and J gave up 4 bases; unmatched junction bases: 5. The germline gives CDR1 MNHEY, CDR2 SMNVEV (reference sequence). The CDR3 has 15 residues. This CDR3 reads CASSLSDRDGYGYTF. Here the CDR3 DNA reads TGTGCCAGCAGTTTATCCGACAGGGACGGCTATGGCTACACCTTC.

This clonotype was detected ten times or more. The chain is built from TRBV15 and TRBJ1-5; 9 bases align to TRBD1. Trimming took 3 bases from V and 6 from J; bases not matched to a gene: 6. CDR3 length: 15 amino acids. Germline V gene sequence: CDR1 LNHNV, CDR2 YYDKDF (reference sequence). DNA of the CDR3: TGTGCCACCAGCAGGGAACAGGGGGCGGGTCAGCCCCAGCATTTT. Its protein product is CATSREQGAGQPQHF.